These 15 T cell receptor beta chains share one sample of origin, sequenced in a study of blood T cell repertoires in COVID-19 (dated by TCRdb to 2019 to 2021). The library was produced with the immunoSEQ multiplex PCR assay. The table comes from immuneACCESS by way of TCRdb, which keeps in-frame sequences with V and J called. Part of the clones is missing from these tables; in studies checked, under half for an unresolved V gene and the rest for unknown reasons. Recorded for this sample are 150,000 or so clones; over 60% of them occurred a single time. Clones ranked in the top ten supply 1.5% to 2% of the sample. What was sequenced was peripheral blood. The source of these receptors is a woman in her seventies with acute or convalescent COVID-19.

The chain uses TRBV7-9 and TRBJ1-1; D not resolved. Between the trimmed V and J ends, which lost 3 bases and 7 bases, there was a span of 12 bases. This CDR3 spans 13 amino acids. Per germline, CDR1 SEHNR and CDR2 FQNEAQ (reference sequence). The CDR3 nucleotides are TGTGCCAGCAGCTTTCAACCCCGAGATGAAGCTTTCTTT. Translation: CASSFQPRDEAFF.

This chain links TRBV6-2 or TRBV6-3 with TRBJ1-5, with 7 bases that match TRBD1. The CDR3 runs 15 residues. Germline CDR1 reads MNHEY; CDR2 reads SVGEGT. J gave up 7 bases and V 5 bases, and 11 bases lay outside the gene matches. Here the CDR3 DNA reads TGTGCCAGCAGTCCCGCGACAGGGTCTGGCCAGCCCCAGCATTTT. Protein product: CASSPATGSGQPQHF.

V is TRBV28 and J is TRBJ1-4; D call uncertain. The CDR3 sequence is 13 residues long. The germline V gene has CDR1 MDHEN and CDR2 SYDVKM. V lost 7 bases and J lost 8, with 14 bases in between. The CDR3 DNA reads as TGTGCCAGCACTCTAGCGGGCGTGGAAAAACTGTTTTTT. Its translation: CASTLAGVEKLFF. Full variable domain (rest looked up from reference TRBV28 and TRBJ1-4): DVKVTQSSRYLVKRTGEKVFLECVQDMDHENMFWYRQDPGLGLRLIYFSYDVKMKEKGDIPEGYSVSREKKERFSLILESASTNQTSMYLCASTLAGVEKLFFGSGTQLSVL.

CDR3 residues: CSASEGAISYTF. The DNA for the CDR3 is TGCAGTGCTAGTGAGGGGGCTATATCCTACACCTTC. This chain connects TRBV20-1 to TRBJ1-2, with TRBD1 matching 7 bases. With V trimmed by 3 bases and J by 10 bases, 8 bases remained unmatched. This CDR3 has 12 amino acids. The V gene's germline CDR1 is DFQATT and CDR2 SNEGSKA (reference sequence).

The rearrangement uses TRBV7-2 and TRBJ2-3, with D tentatively TRBD2 (6 bases). Trimming shortened V by 5 bases and J by 5 bases, and 14 bases separated the two germline ends. This CDR3 contains 14 residues. Germline V lookup: CDR1 SGHTA, CDR2 FQGNSA. CDR3 protein: CASSPGLGIDTQYF. The DNA for the CDR3 is TGTGCCAGCAGCCCGGGACTGGGCATAGATACGCAGTATTTT.

This chain links TRBV7-2 with TRBJ1-2, with 8 bases aligning to TRBD1. This CDR3 comprises 16 residues. Germline loops: CDR1 SGHTA, CDR2 FQGNSA. Trimming removed 5 bases from V and 4 bases from J; junction bases left unmatched: 12. The CDR3: CASSPSGGFFLYGYTF. CDR3 nucleotides: TGTGCCAGCAGCCCGTCAGGGGGCTTCTTTCTCTATGGCTACACCTTC.

V gene TRBV7-2 combines with J gene TRBJ2-3; TRBD1 matches 8 bases. Germline CDR1 and CDR2: SGHTA and FQGNSA. This CDR3 comprises 16 residues. V gave up 4 bases and J gave up 1 base; unmatched junction bases: 7. The DNA of the CDR3 is TGTGCCAGCAGCTCCGACAGGGGCCCACGCACAGATACGCAGTATTTT. As protein: CASSSDRGPRTDTQYF.

This clone was recorded a few times. The J gene is TRBJ2-2, the V gene TRBV7-2; the match to TRBD2 covers 10 bases. The CDR3 sequence is 15 residues long. V shed 6 bases and J 6 bases; nucleotides not matched to a gene: 7. Germline loops: CDR1 SGHTA, CDR2 FQGNSA. DNA of the CDR3: TGTGCCAGCAGGCTAGGGACTAGCGTTGCCGGGGAGCTGTTTTTT. Its protein product is CASRLGTSVAGELFF.

The genes are TRBV6-5 and TRBJ1-5, with unresolved D. CDR1 is MNHEY and CDR2 is SVGAGI in the germline V gene. This CDR3 is 14 amino acids long. The ends were cut back, 8 bases at V and 4 bases at J, with 15 bases in the middle. The CDR3 is CASEGGLGNQPQHF. DNA of the CDR3: TGTGCCAGCGAGGGAGGCCTTGGGAATCAGCCCCAGCATTTT.

This clone has just one count. V gene TRBV7-2 combines with J gene TRBJ1-3, with 10 nucleotides matching TRBD1. The CDR3 has 16 amino acids. Germline V gene sequence: CDR1 SGHTA, CDR2 FQGNSA. The J segment lost 2 bases and the V segment lost 0 bases, leaving 1 base of the junction unmatched. The CDR3 nucleotides are TGTGCCAGCAGCTTAGCAGGACAGGGGGCTGGAAACACCATATATTTT. It codes for CASSLAGQGAGNTIYF.

The V gene is TRBV3-1 (or the pseudogene TRBV3-2), the J gene TRBJ1-1; TRBD1 matches 7 bases. The germline V gene encodes CDR1 LGHDT and CDR2 YNNKEL (reference sequence). Trimming cost V 8 bases and J 7 bases; bases outside gene matches: 13. This CDR3 contains 14 residues. The CDR3 protein is CASRSTGSSYEAFF. The DNA of the CDR3 is TGTGCCAGCCGATCGACAGGGTCCTCATATGAAGCTTTCTTT.

This clone appeared once. The chain is built from TRBV2 and TRBJ2-5, with TRBD2 identical over 13 bases. CDR1 SNHLY and CDR2 FYNNEI come from the germline V gene. Trimming took 4 bases from V and 2 from J; bases not matched to a gene: 10. The CDR3 spans 18 residues. The CDR3 protein is CASSGGTSGMFSQETQYF. The CDR3 DNA follows: TGTGCCAGCAGTGGGGGGACTAGCGGGATGTTCTCTCAAGAGACCCAGTACTTC.

The V gene is TRBV5-1, the J gene TRBJ1-3; D uncertain. V lost 5 bases and J lost 0, with 12 bases in between. Per germline, CDR1 SGHRS and CDR2 YFSETQ. This CDR3 contains 15 residues. The CDR3 DNA is TGCGCCAGCAGACAAGACGCGGTCTCTGGAAACACCATATATTTT. Encoded protein: CASRQDAVSGNTIYF.

In its sample, this clone was seen a few times. The chain is built from TRBV6-4 and TRBJ1-2; 10 positions match TRBD1. The CDR3 length is 16 residues. The ends lost 5 bases at V and 4 bases at J; junction bases unmatched: 10. Per the germline V gene, CDR1 is MRHNA and CDR2 is SNTAGT. CDR3 coding DNA: TGTGCCAGCAGTCCTAACGGGCGGACAGGGGGCTATGGCTACACCTTC. This encodes CASSPNGRTGGYGYTF.

V usage is TRBV18 and J usage is TRBJ2-4; D remains unclear. The CDR3 loop spans 16 amino acids. Trimming pared 1 base from V and 0 bases from J, leaving 10 bases between. From germline, CDR1 is KGHSH and CDR2 LQKENI. CDR3 sequence: CASSPQNSIAKNIQYF. The CDR3 DNA reads as TGTGCCAGCTCACCACAAAACAGCATAGCCAAAAACATTCAGTACTTC. Looking up the rest from reference TRBV18 and TRBJ2-4 gives the full variable domain: NAGVMQNPRHLVRRRGQEARLRCSPMKGHSHVYWYRQLPEEGLKFMVYLQKENIIDESGMPKERFSAEFPKEGPSILRIQQVVRGDSAAYFCASSPQNSIAKNIQYFGAGTRLSVL.